The 30 T cell receptor beta chains reported below all come from one sample, sequenced in a study of OX40 agonist ivuxolimab in advanced cancers. TCRdb's copy holds only in-frame clones and misses some; the assay was immunoSEQ multiplex PCR. The sample shows just over 60,000 clones, about 91% of them seen only once. This specimen consisted of CD4+ or CD8+ T cells sorted from blood, obtained in a trial of the OX40 agonist ivuxolimab. These receptors were collected from an adult with an advanced solid tumor such as melanoma, head and neck, liver or kidney cancer.

V gene TRBV5-4 combines with J gene TRBJ1-3, with D tentatively TRBD1 (5 bases). V lost 3 bases and J 3 bases, leaving 7 bases between the germline ends. Germline loops: CDR1 SGHNT, CDR2 YYREEE (reference sequence). The CDR3 is 13 amino acids. The CDR3 DNA reads TGTGCCAGCAGCTCGGGGGTTGGAAACACCATATATTTT. Translation: CASSSGVGNTIYF.

The CDR3 reads CASSTGTENTEAFF. The CDR3 DNA is TGTGCCAGCAGCACCGGGACAGAGAACACTGAAGCTTTCTTT. The chain joins TRBV5-4 to TRBJ1-1, with 7 positions matching TRBD1. The CDR3 covers 14 residues. The J segment lost 1 base and the V segment lost 4 bases, leaving 4 bases of the junction unmatched. From germline, CDR1 is SGHNT and CDR2 YYREEE (reference sequence).

The CDR3, as DNA: TGTGCCAGTAGTACCCCCGCGGTGGACTACAATGAGCAGTTCTTC. The encoded protein is CASSTPAVDYNEQFF. The V call is TRBV19, the J call TRBJ2-1; D is undetermined. The germline CDR1 and CDR2 sequences are LNHDA and SQIVND (reference sequence). Deletions cut 4 bases from V and 3 bases from J, with 13 bases between. The CDR3 is 15 amino acids.

This chain uses TRBV11-2 with TRBJ2-7; D is ambiguous. The CDR3 runs to 11 residues. Germline V CDR1 and CDR2: SGHAT, FQNNGV. V was shortened by 3 bases and J by 5 bases, with 5 bases between the two germline ends. The CDR3 DNA reads TGTGCCAGCAGCTTCGTTCACGAGCAGTACTTC. It specifies CASSFVHEQYF.

V is TRBV15 and J is TRBJ1-1; the D is unclear. Trimming took 4 bases from V and 1 from J, leaving 10 bases between them. CDR1 and CDR2 (germline): LNHNV, YYDKDF (reference sequence). The CDR3 spans 14 residues. The CDR3 sequence is CATSNMVENTEAFF. CDR3 nucleotide sequence: TGTGCCACCAGCAATATGGTTGAGAACACTGAAGCTTTCTTT.

The rearrangement joins TRBV6-5 to TRBJ2-5, with TRBD2 as a possible D gene (5 bases). The CDR3 runs 14 residues. Between the trimmed V and J ends, which lost 8 bases and 1 base, there was a span of 14 bases. Per germline, CDR1 MNHEY and CDR2 SVGAGI. CDR3 sequence reads: CASSTSKGQETQYF. CDR3 bases: TGTGCCAGCTCCACTAGTAAAGGCCAAGAGACCCAGTACTTC.

The rearrangement joins TRBV28 to TRBJ1-3; weak D call: TRBD1 (6 bases). Trimming cost V 7 bases and J 3 bases, with 25 bases left between them. The CDR3 covers 18 residues. Looked up from germline, CDR1 is MDHEN and CDR2 is SYDVKM. The CDR3 DNA is TGTGCCAGCACCCCGAGAAGAGGGGGTCTGGATCTTGGAAACACCATATATTTT. Residues: CASTPRRGGLDLGNTIYF.

The V and J genes are TRBV19 and TRBJ1-1; D possibly corresponds to TRBD1 (5 bases). This CDR3 region has 15 residues. V shed 6 bases and J shed 1 base, with 15 bases lying between them. Germline loops: CDR1 LNHDA, CDR2 SQIVND (reference sequence). In DNA, the CDR3 is TGTGCCAGTAGCGGGGACTGGCGGGGGAACACTGAAGCTTTCTTT. Translated, it gives CASSGDWRGNTEAFF.

CDR3 in DNA: TGTGCCAGCTCACCACGATTGGAGGGGGTCGAAACAGATACGCAGTATTTT. Protein product: CASSPRLEGVETDTQYF. This chain uses TRBV18 with TRBJ2-3; D possibly uses TRBD1 or TRBD2 (6 bases each). This CDR3 is 17 amino acids long. Germline V gene data show CDR1 as KGHSH and CDR2 as LQKENI. The germline V and J ends were trimmed by 1 base and 3 bases, with 17 bases remaining between them.

This sequence joins TRBV5-6 and TRBJ2-5, with unresolved D. With 6 bases removed from V and 4 bases from J, the gap between germline ends came to 22 bases. Per the germline V gene, CDR1 is SGHDT and CDR2 is YYEEEE. The CDR3 loop spans 16 amino acids. The DNA for the CDR3 is TGTGCCAGCACCCTAACTTCGGTCCTCCCTTTAGAGACCCAGTACTTC. This encodes CASTLTSVLPLETQYF.

This chain links TRBV11-2 with TRBJ2-3, with 11 bases matching TRBD2. Germline CDR1 SGHAT, CDR2 FQNNGV. The length of the CDR3 is 16 residues. With 1 base clipped from V and 2 bases from J, the junction kept 2 bases outside the gene matches. The CDR3 loop reads CASSLVAGGVTDTQYF. The CDR3 DNA reads TGTGCCAGCAGCTTAGTAGCGGGAGGGGTCACAGATACGCAGTATTTT.

The rearrangement links TRBV19 to TRBJ2-7, with 8 bases aligning to TRBD2. Germline V gives CDR1 LNHDA, CDR2 SQIVND (reference sequence). This CDR3 contains 15 residues. V dropped 10 bases and J dropped 2; count of bases not matched to a gene: 13. The CDR3 reads CANGGGRGTTYEQYF. The DNA for the CDR3 is TGTGCCAACGGGGGGGGCAGGGGCACAACCTACGAGCAGTACTTC.

The V call is TRBV19, the J call TRBJ2-3, with a weak D call TRBD1 (5 bases). The CDR3 length is 15 residues. Trimming stripped 3 bases from V and 0 bases from J, with 10 bases between. The germline V gene has CDR1 LNHDA and CDR2 SQIVND (reference sequence). The CDR3 sequence is CASSMSGSSTDTQYF. DNA for the CDR3: TGTGCCAGTAGTATGTCAGGGTCTAGCACAGATACGCAGTATTTT.

The rearrangement uses TRBV6-5 and TRBJ2-7; no reliable D call. The CDR3 contains 15 residues. Germline lookup yields CDR1 MNHEY and CDR2 SVGAGI. V lost 4 bases and J 2 bases, leaving 15 bases between the germline ends. In DNA form, the CDR3 reads TGTGCCAGCAGTTCGGGCCCGGGCGTACCCTACGAGCAGTACTTC. Protein: CASSSGPGVPYEQYF.

This chain links TRBV7-6 with TRBJ2-2, with D possibly being TRBD1 or TRBD2 (5 bases each). Germline CDR1 and CDR2: SGHVS and FNYEAQ. The CDR3 covers 16 residues. Trimming cost V 6 bases and J 6 bases, with 20 bases left between them. The CDR3 loop is CASSPAGTPLAGELFF. The CDR3 DNA is TGTGCCAGCAGTCCAGCCGGGACCCCACTGGCCGGGGAGCTGTTTTTT.

The chain has TRBV7-9 and TRBJ2-1; no clear D gene. Germline V gene lookup returns CDR1 SEHNR and CDR2 FQNEAQ (reference sequence). The CDR3 is 13 amino acids. The ends were cut back, 2 bases at V and 4 bases at J, with 6 bases in the middle. The CDR3 DNA reads as TGTGCCAGCAGCTTAAGTCTATACAATGAGCAGTTCTTC. It codes for CASSLSLYNEQFF.

The chain is built from TRBV6-5 and TRBJ2-1; TRBD2 agrees at 10 bases. V was pared by 2 bases and J by 4 bases, with 5 bases of the junction left unmatched. Germline assignment: CDR1 MNHEY and CDR2 SVGAGI. This CDR3 comprises 16 residues. The CDR3 region is CASSYGTSETYNEQFF. The DNA of the CDR3 is TGTGCCAGCAGTTACGGGACTAGCGAGACATACAATGAGCAGTTCTTC.

The gene calls are TRBV5-6 and TRBJ2-2; D gene uncertain. The V and J ends lost 4 bases and 0 bases respectively, with 7 bases between them. Germline CDR1 reads SGHDT; CDR2 reads YYEEEE. This CDR3 comprises 14 residues. DNA for the CDR3: TGTGCCAGCAGCCCGACTGCGAACACCGGGGAGCTGTTTTTT. This codes for CASSPTANTGELFF.

This sequence joins TRBV19 and TRBJ2-2, with 10 positions matching TRBD2. V dropped 0 bases and J dropped 5; count of bases not matched to a gene: 3. Germline CDR1 and CDR2: LNHDA and SQIVND (reference sequence). This CDR3 is 16 amino acids long. The CDR3 sequence: CASSIDLAGVTGELFF. As DNA, the CDR3 is TGTGCCAGTAGTATAGACCTAGCGGGAGTTACCGGGGAGCTGTTTTTT.

The chain is built from TRBV29-1 and TRBJ1-2, with TRBD1 matching over 8 bases. The ends lost 5 bases at V and 4 bases at J; junction bases unmatched: 12. Germline CDR1 and CDR2: SQVTM and ANQGSEA. There are 15 residues in the CDR3. The CDR3 coding sequence is TGCAGCGTTCTCCCCCAGGGGGCGATTCTCTATGGCTACACCTTC. Amino acids: CSVLPQGAILYGYTF.

The sample holds one count of this clone. The CDR3 sequence: CASSDGKGQETEAFF. CDR3 in DNA: TGTGCCAGCAGTGATGGTAAGGGGCAGGAGACTGAAGCTTTCTTT. The rearrangement joins TRBV2 to TRBJ1-1; TRBD1 might be the D (5 bases). CDR1 and CDR2 from the germline V gene are SNHLY and FYNNEI. V was trimmed by 3 bases and J by 5 bases, leaving 16 bases between them. CDR3 size: 15 residues. Variable domain in full (rest from reference TRBV2 and TRBJ1-1): EPEVTQTPSHQVTQMGQEVILRCVPISNHLYFYWYRQILGQKVEFLVSFYNNEISEKSEIFDDQFSVERPDGSNFTLKIRSTKLEDSAMYFCASSDGKGQETEAFFGQGTRLTVV.

The sample holds one count of this clone. The CDR3 DNA reads TGTGCCAGTTCGTCCATGAATCAGGGGAGTGGGGAGACCCAGTACTTC. Protein sequence: CASSSMNQGSGETQYF. The V and J genes are TRBV7-9 and TRBJ2-5, with D possibly matching TRBD1 (6 bases). Germline values: CDR1 SEHNR, CDR2 FQNEAQ (reference sequence). Trimming removed 9 bases at V and 5 bases at J, with 25 bases between. The CDR3 is made up of 16 amino acids.

The rearrangement joins TRBV18 to TRBJ2-5; 13 nucleotides match TRBD2. CDR1 and CDR2 (germline): KGHSH, LQKENI. The CDR3 has 17 amino acids. V trimming: 0 bases; J trimming: 4 bases; junction bases outside the gene matches: 5. CDR3 in DNA: TGTGCCAGCTCACCACCACCCGGACTAGCGGGAGCAGAGACCCAGTACTTC. This sequence encodes CASSPPPGLAGAETQYF.

The gene calls are TRBV7-8 and TRBJ2-7, with TRBD2 matching 7 bases. The CDR3 has 20 residues. Germline values: CDR1 SGHVS, CDR2 FQNEAQ. V shed 0 bases and J 0 bases; nucleotides not matched to a gene: 17. CDR3 residues: CASSLAWTGGSGPSSYEQYF. Here the CDR3 DNA reads TGTGCCAGCAGCTTAGCATGGACGGGAGGTAGCGGGCCGAGCTCCTACGAGCAGTACTTC.

The chain has TRBV7-8 and TRBJ2-6, with TRBD1 matching 7 bases. Germline V gives CDR1 SGHVS, CDR2 FQNEAQ. The CDR3 runs 16 residues. V gave up 5 bases and J gave up 0 bases; unmatched junction bases: 4. CDR3 sequence (DNA): TGTGCCAGCAGCCCAGGGACAGTCTCTGGGGCCAACGTCCTGACTTTC. Translated: CASSPGTVSGANVLTF. Full variable domain (remainder filled in from reference TRBV7-8 and TRBJ2-6): GAGVSQSPRYKVAKRGQDVALRCDPISGHVSLFWYQQALGQGPEFLTYFQNEAQLDKSGLPSDRFFAERPEGSVSTLKIQRTQQEDSAVYLCASSPGTVSGANVLTFGAGSRLTVL.

The V and J genes are TRBV7-6 and TRBJ1-1; 7 bases map to TRBD1. The CDR3 contains 14 residues. The V gene's germline CDR1 is SGHVS and CDR2 FNYEAQ. V lost 5 bases and J lost 1; bases outside the gene matches: 4. CDR3 sequence (DNA): TGTGCCAGCAGCGCAGGGGGGGGGAACACTGAAGCTTTCTTT. Amino acid sequence: CASSAGGGNTEAFF.

This chain joins TRBV27 and TRBJ1-2; perhaps TRBD1 as D (5 bases). Trimming pared 5 bases from V and 3 bases from J, leaving 28 bases between. Looked up from germline, CDR1 is MNHEY and CDR2 is SMNVEV (reference sequence). This CDR3 has 19 amino acids. CDR3 DNA sequence: TGTGCCAGCAGTCCAGAATTGGAGGGACCAACTTATACGTACTATGGCTACACCTTC. Encoded protein: CASSPELEGPTYTYYGYTF.

Details on this clone: One end of the junction is discordant with germline, which a read error may explain. The chain carries TRBV7-2 and TRBJ2-7; 12 positions match TRBD1. Germline V gives CDR1 SGHTA, CDR2 FQGNSA. The length of the CDR3 is 15 residues. CDR3 DNA: TGTGCCAGCAGCGTAGCGGGACAGGGGGCCGACGAGCAGTACTTC. It encodes CASSVAGQGADEQYF.

The chain employs TRBV5-4 and TRBJ2-1, with 7 bases that match TRBD1. J was trimmed by 6 bases and V by 0 bases; bases with no gene match: 0. In germline, CDR1 is SGHNT, CDR2 YYREEE (reference sequence). The CDR3 extends over 13 amino acids. CDR3: CASSLAGGNEQFF. The CDR3, as DNA: TGTGCCAGCAGCTTGGCAGGGGGCAATGAGCAGTTCTTC.

The chain links TRBV29-1 to TRBJ2-7; TRBD1 aligns across 7 bases. This CDR3 has 12 amino acids. Germline assignment: CDR1 SQVTM and CDR2 ANQGSEA. J was trimmed by 2 bases and V by 4 bases; bases with no gene match: 2. In DNA, the CDR3 is TGCAGCGTTGTCCAGGGGGCCTACGAGCAGTACTTC. Its translation: CSVVQGAYEQYF.